The 29 T cell receptor beta chains below all came from one sample that was sequenced in a study of T cell clonotyping in hematopoietic cell transplantation. Generated by immunoSEQ multiplex PCR, the TCRdb table keeps only in-frame clones and is missing some. The data contain some 3,000 clones, roughly nine tenths of them seen just once; the ten biggest clones take up more than 7%. The specimen was PBMCs, collected at the time of graft-versus-host disease after allogeneic stem cell transplant. Source of these receptors: a male patient aged 60 to 75 who had an allogeneic stem cell transplant from a related donor, so the T cells may come from the graft donor. Some clones in this sample may be carry-over from other donors' samples.

The chain couples TRBV30 to TRBJ1-4, with D unresolved. Germline assignment: CDR1 GTSNPN and CDR2 SVGIG (reference sequence). CDR3 size: 12 residues. The germline V and J ends were trimmed by 8 bases and 8 bases, with 15 bases remaining between them. CDR3 nucleotides: TGTGCCCTCGCCGTACAGAGAGAAAAACTGTTTTTT. Translation gives CALAVQREKLFF.

With respect to this clone: This CDR3 is also generated by other DNA sequences in the sample. The chain joins TRBV28 to TRBJ2-1; TRBD2 might be the D (5 bases). Germline CDR1 is MDHEN and CDR2 is SYDVKM. CDR3 size: 16 residues. V was pared by 5 bases and J by 4 bases, with 18 bases between. The CDR3 sequence is CASSPLGAVGYNEQFF. The CDR3 coding sequence is TGTGCCAGCAGTCCACTGGGAGCGGTGGGGTACAATGAGCAGTTCTTC.

CDR3 DNA: TGTGCCAGCACCTCCCGGGGGGGGCGAGACGACGAGCAGTACTTC. Its protein is CASTSRGGRDDEQYF. The V call is TRBV11-2, the J call TRBJ2-7, with 8 positions matching TRBD2. CDR1 is SGHAT, CDR2 FQNNGV, per germline. The length of the CDR3 is 15 residues. V lost 7 bases, J lost 5 bases, and 13 bases stayed unmatched.

The chain couples TRBV6-5 to TRBJ2-5, with D tentatively TRBD1 or TRBD2 (6 bases each). The CDR3 spans 16 residues. The V end was cut by 1 base, the J end by 2 bases, with 14 bases between. Germline V gene sequence: CDR1 MNHEY, CDR2 SVGAGI. The CDR3 protein is CASSYFKSGAQETQYF. The CDR3 nucleotides read TGTGCCAGCAGTTACTTTAAGTCGGGGGCTCAAGAGACCCAGTACTTC.

The chain employs TRBV5-4 and TRBJ2-5; possible D gene TRBD2, 5 bases. V was shortened by 4 bases and J by 2 bases, with 15 bases between the two germline ends. Per the germline V gene, CDR1 is SGHNT and CDR2 is YYREEE (reference sequence). This CDR3 is built from 15 residues. This CDR3 reads CASSLDYNKQETQYF. In nucleotides, the CDR3 is TGTGCCAGCAGCCTTGACTACAACAAACAAGAGACCCAGTACTTC. The entire variable domain, with the rest obtained from reference TRBV5-4 and TRBJ2-5, is as follows: ETGVTQSPTHLIKTRGQQVTLRCSSQSGHNTVSWYQQALGQGPQFIFQYYREEENGRGNFPPRFSGLQFPNYSSELNVNALELDDSALYLCASSLDYNKQETQYFGPGTRLLVL.

The genes are TRBV7-8 and TRBJ1-5, with D hard to call. The V end was cut by 2 bases, the J end by 0 bases, with 5 bases between. Germline CDR1 is SGHVS and CDR2 is FQNEAQ. There are 14 residues in the CDR3. CDR3 nucleotide sequence: TGTGCCAGCAGCTTAACTAATAGCAATCAGCCCCAGCATTTT. It codes for CASSLTNSNQPQHF.

To note about this clone: A junction boundary mismatches the germline segment, possibly from a read error. V usage is TRBV4-2 and J usage is TRBJ1-4; the D gene is possibly TRBD1 (5 bases). Germline-derived CDR1 and CDR2 are LGHNA and YNFKEQ. The CDR3 spans 12 residues. The CDR3 DNA reads TGTGCCAGCAGCGAATCAGGGAGGAGGTGGCATTTT. Encoded protein: CASSESGRRWHF.

This chain connects TRBV30 to TRBJ1-5, with D maybe TRBD1 (6 bases). This CDR3 has 15 residues. In germline, CDR1 is GTSNPN, CDR2 SVGIG (reference sequence). V was clipped by 3 bases and J by 6 bases, with 18 bases between them. CDR3 region: CAWSQRGGRGQPQHF. The DNA for the CDR3 is TGTGCCTGGAGCCAAAGGGGGGGCCGCGGTCAGCCCCAGCATTTT.

The rearrangement links TRBV15 to TRBJ2-7; D may be TRBD1 (7 bases). The V gene lost 2 bases and the J gene lost 2 bases, with 22 bases spanning the gap. The CDR3 is 18 amino acids. CDR1 and CDR2 from the germline V gene are LNHNV and YYDKDF (reference sequence). This chain's CDR3 is CATSRSVSGGTLTYEQYF. The DNA of the CDR3 is TGTGCCACCAGCAGATCCGTTTCAGGGGGGACTCTAACCTACGAGCAGTACTTC. The full variable domain, rest sourced from reference TRBV15 and TRBJ2-7, is DAMVIQNPRYQVTQFGKPVTLSCSQTLNHNVMYWYQQKSSQAPKLLFHYYDKDFNNEADTPDNFQSRRPNTSFCFLDIRSPGLGDTAMYLCATSRSVSGGTLTYEQYFGPGTRLTVT.

The V and J genes are TRBV5-1 and TRBJ2-2; no clear D. Germline V CDR1 and CDR2: SGHRS, YFSETQ. Trimming removed 4 bases from V and 5 bases from J, with 21 bases in between. This CDR3 is built from 17 residues. DNA of the CDR3: TGCGCCAGCAGCGTCGCGTCCGCCTCCATTGGGACCGGGGAGCTGTTTTTT. This gives the protein CASSVASASIGTGELFF.

The CDR3 DNA sequence: TGTGCCAGCAGTTCTTCCCCGGGGGGGAACTACGAGCAGTACTTC. Translation: CASSSSPGGNYEQYF. The chain has TRBV6-6 and TRBJ2-7, with 8 bases aligning to TRBD2. Germline values: CDR1 MNHNY, CDR2 SVGAGI (reference sequence). The CDR3 sequence is 15 residues long. V lost 4 bases and J lost 3; bases outside the gene matches: 8.

This chain joins TRBV29-1 and TRBJ2-1; TRBD2 matches 7 bases. The length of the CDR3 is 11 residues. Losses at the gene ends were 8 bases for V and 8 bases for J; bases not matched to a gene: 6. Germline V gene data show CDR1 as SQVTM and CDR2 as ANQGSEA. The CDR3 loop is CSTWGGHEQFF. For the CDR3, the DNA is TGCAGCACATGGGGGGGACATGAGCAGTTCTTC.

This chain connects TRBV5-6 to TRBJ2-7; tentative D call: TRBD1 (5 bases). This CDR3 comprises 14 residues. Germline V gene lookup returns CDR1 SGHDT and CDR2 YYEEEE. V shed 3 bases and J shed 4 bases, with 14 bases lying between them. This CDR3 reads CASSSEFRAYEQYF. CDR3 nucleotides: TGTGCCAGCAGCTCGGAATTCAGGGCTTACGAGCAGTACTTC.

This clone was recorded a few times. The CDR3 DNA follows: TGTGCCAGTAGTATCTTCGACAGTTCTAACACTGAAGCTTTCTTT. It translates to CASSIFDSSNTEAFF. This chain uses TRBV19 with TRBJ1-1; weak D call: TRBD1 (5 bases). The germline V gene has CDR1 LNHDA and CDR2 SQIVND (reference sequence). The CDR3 is 15 residues long. Trimming pared 3 bases from V and 2 bases from J, leaving 13 bases between.

The J gene is TRBJ2-7, the V gene TRBV4-3, with D tentatively TRBD1 (5 bases). V was cut by 0 bases and J by 1 base, with 13 bases left in between. Germline V gives CDR1 LGHNA, CDR2 YSLEER. This CDR3 region has 16 residues. CDR3 bases: TGCGCCAGCAGCCAAGAACCAGGGATCCCTTCCTACGAGCAGTACTTC. This codes for CASSQEPGIPSYEQYF.

This clone was seen only once. V is TRBV7-2 and J is TRBJ1-1; a possible D gene is TRBD1 (5 bases). Germline V gene sequence: CDR1 SGHTA, CDR2 FQGNSA. This CDR3 has 16 residues. Trimming took 1 base from V and 0 from J, leaving 12 bases between them. In nucleotides, the CDR3 is TGTGCCAGCAGCTTAGGGGGGATTAACGTGAACACTGAAGCTTTCTTT. Translated, it gives CASSLGGINVNTEAFF.

The V call is TRBV7-8, the J call TRBJ2-7; no firm D call. The CDR3 totals 12 residues. V dropped 5 bases and J dropped 4 bases, with 9 bases sitting between them. In germline, CDR1 is SGHVS, CDR2 FQNEAQ. DNA for the CDR3: TGTGCCAGCAGCATACACGAGTACGAGCAGTACTTC. Its translation: CASSIHEYEQYF. The full variable domain, rest sourced from reference TRBV7-8 and TRBJ2-7, is GAGVSQSPRYKVAKRGQDVALRCDPISGHVSLFWYQQALGQGPEFLTYFQNEAQLDKSGLPSDRFFAERPEGSVSTLKIQRTQQEDSAVYLCASSIHEYEQYFGPGTRLTVT.

This chain joins TRBV14 and TRBJ2-3; TRBD1 is a possible D gene (6 bases). The germline V and J ends were trimmed by 2 bases and 0 bases, with 9 bases remaining between them. Germline V CDR1 and CDR2: SGHDN, FVKESK. The CDR3 runs 15 residues. The CDR3 region has the DNA TGTGCCAGCAGCCAACAGGGGCCTAGCACAGATACGCAGTATTTT. Protein sequence: CASSQQGPSTDTQYF.

This clone showed up just a few times. This chain connects TRBV7-2 to TRBJ2-5, with D hard to call. CDR1 and CDR2 (germline): SGHTA, FQGNSA. The CDR3 runs to 13 residues. V was trimmed by 2 bases and J by 5 bases, leaving 9 bases between them. DNA of the CDR3: TGTGCCAGCAGCTTAAGGGTACAGGAGACCCAGTACTTC. It yields the protein CASSLRVQETQYF.

The chain combines TRBV10-3 with TRBJ1-2; 9 nucleotides match TRBD1. Germline V CDR1 and CDR2: ENHRY, SYGVKD. J gave up 6 bases and V 8 bases, and 19 bases lay outside the gene matches. The CDR3 runs to 17 residues. CDR3 nucleotide sequence: TGTGCCATCCGTCCGGACCCGGGACAGGGTCTACGAAATGGCTACACCTTC. Translation: CAIRPDPGQGLRNGYTF.

This sequence joins TRBV7-2 and TRBJ2-3; tentative D call: TRBD1 (7 bases). The V end was cut by 3 bases, the J end by 4 bases, with 23 bases between. Germline loops: CDR1 SGHTA, CDR2 FQGNSA. This CDR3 is 18 amino acids long. In nucleotides, the CDR3 is TGTGCCAGCAGCTTTTCCGGGACAGTTCGACTAGTTTCAGATACGCAGTATTTT. Protein: CASSFSGTVRLVSDTQYF.

The chain links TRBV2 to TRBJ2-3; D possibly uses TRBD1 or TRBD2 (5 bases each). Trimming stripped 9 bases from V and 2 bases from J, with 12 bases between. This CDR3 has 13 residues. The germline CDR1 and CDR2 sequences are SNHLY and FYNNEI. CDR3 loop: CARTGRPTDTQYF. CDR3 coding DNA: TGTGCCAGAACGGGACGGCCCACAGATACGCAGTATTTT.

The chain recombines TRBV19 with TRBJ2-1, with TRBD1 matching 9 bases. This CDR3 region has 12 residues. J lost 8 bases, V lost 9 bases, and 5 bases had no gene match. Germline V CDR1 and CDR2: LNHDA, SQIVND (reference sequence). CDR3 coding DNA: TGTGCCAGACACAGGGGGCACGATGAGCAGTTCTTC. It encodes CARHRGHDEQFF.

The genes are TRBV6-5 and TRBJ2-7, with a possible D match to TRBD2 (6 bases). With 7 bases removed from V and 7 bases from J, the gap between germline ends came to 14 bases. The CDR3 contains 12 residues. Germline V gene data show CDR1 as MNHEY and CDR2 as SVGAGI. CDR3 residues: CASTSGLEEQYF. The CDR3 bases are TGTGCCAGCACCTCGGGACTTGAAGAGCAGTACTTC.

This clone has only a few counts. The chain joins TRBV27 to TRBJ2-3, with 10 positions matching TRBD2. The CDR3 is 15 residues long. V was pared by 2 bases and J by 6 bases, with 5 bases of the junction left unmatched. Germline CDR1 and CDR2: MNHEY and SMNVEV (reference sequence). DNA of the CDR3: TGTGCCAGCAGTTTAGCTAGCGGGGGTTCTGATACGCAGTATTTT. This translates into CASSLASGGSDTQYF.

This clone is a singleton in its sample. V usage is TRBV7-9 and J usage is TRBJ2-3, with 15 bases lining up with TRBD2. CDR3 length equals 16 residues. Germline V lookup: CDR1 SEHNR, CDR2 FQNEAQ (reference sequence). Trimming removed 11 bases from V and 0 bases from J; junction bases left unmatched: 6. The CDR3 nucleotides read TGTGCCGGGTCTGGACTAGCGGGGGGGAGCACAGATACGCAGTATTTT. This codes for CAGSGLAGGSTDTQYF.

This chain connects TRBV19 to TRBJ1-2; 7 nucleotides align to TRBD1. V lost 5 bases, J lost 4 bases, and 7 bases stayed unmatched. From germline, CDR1 is LNHDA and CDR2 SQIVND (reference sequence). The CDR3 contains 14 residues. CDR3 region: CASSPQTGIYGYTF. CDR3 nucleotides: TGTGCCAGTAGTCCCCAGACAGGGATCTATGGCTACACCTTC.

The chain recombines TRBV12-5 with TRBJ1-2; D unresolved. There are 12 residues in the CDR3. Trimming stripped 5 bases from V and 8 bases from J, with 12 bases between. Looked up from germline, CDR1 is LGHNT and CDR2 is FRNRAP. CDR3 sequence (DNA): TGTGCTAGTGGTACACCGGACTGGGGCTACACCTTC. This sequence encodes CASGTPDWGYTF.

This clone was recorded once. The rearrangement joins TRBV7-3 to TRBJ2-3; TRBD2 might be the D (5 bases). The germline V gene has CDR1 SGHTA and CDR2 FQGTGA. The CDR3 covers 15 residues. The V and J ends lost 0 bases and 3 bases respectively, with 10 bases between them. The chain's CDR3 is CASSLTGAATDTQYF. The DNA for the CDR3 is TGTGCCAGCAGCTTAACAGGAGCGGCAACAGATACGCAGTATTTT.